One sample yielded the 14 T cell receptor beta chains listed below, sequenced in a study of cytomegalovirus exposure and HLA in healthy donors. Produced via immunoSEQ multiplex PCR; TCRdb's table is partial and in-frame only. The sample contains about 260,000 clones, around 91% of which appear only once. The sequenced sample consisted of PBMCs. These receptors were collected from a woman between 25 and 40 years old in good health and CMV-seronegative.

The chain has TRBV15 and TRBJ2-3, with 7 bases fitting TRBD2. The CDR3 runs to 17 residues. After removal of 1 base from V and 4 bases from J, the junction contained 11 bases not matched to a gene. Looked up from germline, CDR1 is LNHNV and CDR2 is YYDKDF (reference sequence). The CDR3 coding sequence is TGTGCCACCAGCAGAGGGGTCATGGGCGGGAGTGCAGATACGCAGTATTTT. Amino acid sequence: CATSRGVMGGSADTQYF.

The chain carries TRBV19 and TRBJ2-5; no clear D gene. Germline CDR1 LNHDA, CDR2 SQIVND (reference sequence). V lost 5 bases and J 0 bases, leaving 16 bases between the germline ends. The CDR3 loop spans 16 amino acids. CDR3 loop: CASSVGFSENQETQYF. In nucleotides, the CDR3 is TGTGCCAGTAGTGTGGGGTTCAGCGAAAACCAAGAGACCCAGTACTTC.

This clone was seen a handful of times. The chain carries TRBV6-6 and TRBJ2-3; D gene unclear. V was trimmed by 0 bases and J by 2 bases, leaving 6 bases between them. The length of the CDR3 is 14 residues. Germline CDR1 and CDR2: MNHNY and SVGAGI (reference sequence). The CDR3 here is CASSYSLSTDTQYF. As DNA, the CDR3 is TGTGCCAGCAGTTACTCCCTTTCCACAGATACGCAGTATTTT.

J is TRBJ2-7 and V is TRBV7-2, with 7 bases identical to TRBD2. The CDR3 is 14 amino acids. Germline values: CDR1 SGHTA, CDR2 FQGNSA. V dropped 0 bases and J dropped 5; count of bases not matched to a gene: 4. The CDR3 DNA reads as TGTGCCAGCAGCTTAGCCCCTAGCGGAAACGAGCAGTACTTC. Encoded protein: CASSLAPSGNEQYF.

The chain links TRBV27 to TRBJ2-7; possibly TRBD1 for D (6 bases). Trimming shortened V by 6 bases and J by 1 base, and 10 bases separated the two germline ends. This CDR3 comprises 13 residues. CDR1 MNHEY and CDR2 SMNVEV come from the germline V gene (reference sequence). The CDR3 coding sequence is TGTGCCAGCAGCCGGACAGTATCCTACGAGCAGTACTTC. Translated, it gives CASSRTVSYEQYF.

The genes are TRBV27 and TRBJ2-3; TRBD1 agrees at 7 bases. V dropped 6 bases and J dropped 4; count of bases not matched to a gene: 10. Germline CDR1 is MNHEY and CDR2 is SMNVEV (reference sequence). The CDR3 consists of 15 residues. As DNA, the CDR3 is TGTGCCAGCAGCAAACAGGGGTTAGGCGCAGATACGCAGTATTTT. It translates to CASSKQGLGADTQYF.

The chain combines TRBV7-9 with TRBJ1-4, with 7 positions matching TRBD1. CDR1 is SEHNR and CDR2 is FQNEAQ in the germline V gene (reference sequence). The V and J ends lost 5 bases and 6 bases, in that order; junction bases with no gene match: 6. The CDR3 is 14 residues long. This chain's CDR3 is CASSAGQADEKLFF. The CDR3 DNA reads as TGTGCCAGCAGCGCCGGACAGGCGGATGAAAAACTGTTTTTT.

The rearrangement uses TRBV7-8 and TRBJ2-3; TRBD2 aligns across 15 bases. V lost 1 base to trimming and J lost 3 bases; unmatched junction nucleotides: 5. The CDR3 consists of 18 residues. Germline CDR1 and CDR2: SGHVS and FQNEAQ. The CDR3 region has the DNA TGTGCCAGCAGCTTAGGAGTCGGACTAGCGGGAGGGACAGATACGCAGTATTTT. This gives the protein CASSLGVGLAGGTDTQYF.

The chain has TRBV5-6 and TRBJ1-1, with a tentative D call TRBD1 (5 bases). Trimming left V 3 bases short and J 4 bases short, with 13 bases between. The CDR3 contains 14 residues. Per germline, CDR1 SGHDT and CDR2 YYEEEE. The CDR3 region has the DNA TGTGCCAGCAGCTGGGGGAGGACGGTCACTGAAGCTTTCTTT. Its translation: CASSWGRTVTEAFF.

The chain joins TRBV25-1 to TRBJ2-3; either TRBD1 or TRBD2 may supply D (5 bases each). CDR3 length: 17 residues. Germline V gene sequence: CDR1 MGHDK, CDR2 SYGVNS. The V end lost 4 bases, the J end lost 5 bases, and 22 bases lay between the germline ends. The CDR3 here is CASSAPPRDAGGDTQYF. The CDR3 nucleotides read TGTGCCAGCAGTGCACCCCCCCGGGACGCCGGAGGAGATACGCAGTATTTT.

This clone has just one count. The chain recombines TRBV5-1 with TRBJ2-7, with TRBD1 identical over 7 bases. The CDR3 covers 11 residues. Unmatched junction bases numbered 2, after V lost 4 bases and J lost 7 bases. The germline V gene has CDR1 SGHRS and CDR2 YFSETQ. The CDR3 reads CASSMGQEQYF. As DNA, the CDR3 is TGCGCCAGCAGCATGGGACAGGAGCAGTACTTC.

This clone was counted once. This chain links TRBV14 with TRBJ1-4, with D uncertain. Germline V gene lookup returns CDR1 SGHDN and CDR2 FVKESK. The V and J ends lost 3 bases and 8 bases respectively, with 13 bases between them. This CDR3 is 14 amino acids long. In DNA form, the CDR3 reads TGTGCCAGCAGCCAGTACGGGATTTCGGAAAAACTGTTTTTT. Encoded protein: CASSQYGISEKLFF.

The J gene is TRBJ2-7, the V gene TRBV18, with 7 bases identical to TRBD1. V was pared by 6 bases and J by 2 bases, with 4 bases of the junction left unmatched. The CDR3 is 13 residues long. Germline assignment: CDR1 KGHSH and CDR2 LQKENI. The CDR3: CASSGDSTYEQYF. Here the CDR3 DNA reads TGTGCCAGCTCCGGGGACAGTACCTACGAGCAGTACTTC.

This rearrangement joins TRBV4-3 to TRBJ2-3; 9 bases are shared with TRBD2. Germline V CDR1 and CDR2: LGHNA, YSLEER. The CDR3 totals 16 residues. V gave up 1 base and J gave up 3 bases; unmatched junction bases: 5. CDR3 amino acids: CASSQAGLAATDTQYF. The CDR3 nucleotides read TGCGCCAGCAGCCAAGCGGGACTAGCAGCTACAGATACGCAGTATTTT.